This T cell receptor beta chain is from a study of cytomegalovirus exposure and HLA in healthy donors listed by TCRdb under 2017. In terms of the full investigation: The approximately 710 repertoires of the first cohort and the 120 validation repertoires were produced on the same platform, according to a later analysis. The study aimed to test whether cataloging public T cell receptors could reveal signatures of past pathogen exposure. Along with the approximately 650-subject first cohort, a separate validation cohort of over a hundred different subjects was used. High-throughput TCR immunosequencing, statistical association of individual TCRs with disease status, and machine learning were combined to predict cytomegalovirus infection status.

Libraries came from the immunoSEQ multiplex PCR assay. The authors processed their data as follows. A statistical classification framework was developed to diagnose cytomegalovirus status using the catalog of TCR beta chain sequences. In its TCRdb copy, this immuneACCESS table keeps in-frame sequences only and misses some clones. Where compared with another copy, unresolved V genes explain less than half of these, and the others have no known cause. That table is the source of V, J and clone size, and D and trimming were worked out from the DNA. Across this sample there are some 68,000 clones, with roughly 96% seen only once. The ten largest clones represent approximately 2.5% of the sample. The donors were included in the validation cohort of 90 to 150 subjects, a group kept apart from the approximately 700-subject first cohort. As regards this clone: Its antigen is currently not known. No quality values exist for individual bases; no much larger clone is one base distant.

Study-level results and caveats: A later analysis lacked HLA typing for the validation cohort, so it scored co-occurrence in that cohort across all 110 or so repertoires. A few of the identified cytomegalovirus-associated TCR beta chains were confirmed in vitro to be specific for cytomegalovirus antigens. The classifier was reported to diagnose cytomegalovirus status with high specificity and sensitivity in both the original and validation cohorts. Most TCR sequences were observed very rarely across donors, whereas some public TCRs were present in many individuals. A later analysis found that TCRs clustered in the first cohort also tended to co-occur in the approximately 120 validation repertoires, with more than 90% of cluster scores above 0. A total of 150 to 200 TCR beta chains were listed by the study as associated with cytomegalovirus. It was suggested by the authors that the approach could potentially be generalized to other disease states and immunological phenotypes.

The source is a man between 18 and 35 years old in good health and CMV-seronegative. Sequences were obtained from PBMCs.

The CDR3 region has the sequence CAWSVQGNRYTF. The base sequence is TGTGCCTGGAGTGTACAGGGGAATCGCTACACCTTC. The sequence links TRBV30 to TRBJ1-2, with 7 middle bases fitting TRBD1. The germline V end is reduced by 0 bases and the J end by 9 bases; junction bases left unmatched: 4. According to the germline V gene (reference sequence), CDR1 reads GTSNPN and CDR2 reads SVGIG. CDR3 length: 12 amino acids, cysteine to phenylalanine. Of the read, only the CDR3 DNA is kept; its 36 bases are in frame from base 1.